This TCR beta chain came from a study of a mutant IDH1 vaccine in newly diagnosed glioma. As for the study in general: During weeks 1, 3, 5, 7, 11, 15, 19 and 23, patients received eight vaccinations. Vaccine dosing followed radiotherapy by 4-6 weeks, or accompanied temozolomide cycles.

Time point here: week 11, during vaccination. The vaccine gave 300 ug of a 20-mer mutant IDH1 peptide subcutaneously per dose. A remark on this clone: The antigen remains unidentified.

The CDR3 has 18 residues. Germline lookup yields CDR1 MDHEN and CDR2 SYDVKM. V dropped 5 bases and J dropped 1; count of bases not matched to a gene: 11. Clones were sequenced by immunoSEQ multiplex PCR, and TCRdb holds only the in-frame ones, with some missing. The sample lists roughly 60,000 clones; about four fifths were seen once. The sequencing used PBMCs, collected from a glioma patient whose treatment included an IDH1 peptide vaccine. J is TRBJ1-2 and V is TRBV28; 12 bases fit TRBD1. This TCR was recovered from a man aged 25-45 years with glioma. This CDR3 reads CASSPSPGQGAGNYGYTF. The DNA of the CDR3 is TGTGCCAGCAGTCCCTCCCCGGGACAGGGGGCGGGTAACTATGGCTACACCTTC.